This T cell receptor (beta chain) is drawn from a study of blood T cell repertoires in COVID-19. At the level of the study: From the United States, Italy and Spain came samples of acute and convalescent COVID-19. T cells, B-cell-depleted T cells, or PBMCs provided the cDNA or gDNA that served as material.

Under the authors' procedure: Using reference gene primer amplification, nucleated cell counts were estimated. The protocol was immunoSEQ multiplex PCR, while the TCRdb copy is restricted to in-frame clones and leaves out a portion. V, J and clone size were drawn from that table, and D and trimming were deduced from the DNA. The data contain about 210,000 clones, 70% to 90% of them singletons. V lost 0 bases, J lost 5 bases, and 10 bases lay in between. This CDR3 is built from 14 residues. Germline values: CDR1 MNHEY, CDR2 SMNVEV (reference sequence). The receptor was derived from a man aged 40-50 years with acute or convalescent COVID-19. The chain is built from TRBV27 and TRBJ2-5, with D perhaps matching TRBD2 (6 bases). Input material: peripheral blood. The CDR3 loop is CASSLSGTVETQYF. The CDR3 DNA is TGTGCCAGCAGTTTATCCGGGACTGTGGAGACCCAGTACTTC.